Below, one T cell receptor beta chain is given with its context. The sample comes from a study of T cell changes during pregnancy in multiple sclerosis. The CDR3 is 13 amino acids. The V and J ends lost 7 bases and 1 base respectively, with 13 bases between them. CDR1 is SQVTM, CDR2 ANQGSEA, per germline. Measured with immunoSEQ multiplex PCR; TCRdb has only the in-frame clones, and not every one. Seen here are tens of thousands of clones, 80% to 95% observed once, and the top ten hold 1.4%. Sequenced material: peripheral blood, taken in the second trimester of pregnancy. The rearrangement links TRBV29-1 to TRBJ1-1, with D maybe TRBD1 (5 bases). The TCR was taken from a female donor with multiple sclerosis, enrolled in a pregnancy study. The CDR3 region has the DNA TGCAGCGCCGAAGGACAACCGAACACTGAAGCTTTCTTT. Translating gives CSAEGQPNTEAFF.